There are many counts of the clone carrying this T cell receptor beta chain. Its antigen is as yet unknown. V was shortened by 4 bases and J by 4 bases, with 9 bases between the two germline ends. This CDR3 has 13 amino acids. The germline V gene encodes CDR1 SGHNT and CDR2 YYREEE (reference sequence). TCRdb used MiXCR to reprocess the reads, holding one entry per CDR3 protein. The repertoire holds about 310,000 distinct CDR3 sequences, with 17% as singletons. This specimen belongs to a study of T cell repertoires in cytomegalovirus infection. Study at large: CMV infection and matching HLA type were both indicated by public TCR beta signatures.

General study findings and limits: Cumulative public TCR beta family frequency identified CMV carriers with the relevant HLA. Within the response measured ex vivo, HLA-C-restricted CMV-specific TCR beta clonotypes were dominant.

The receptor's source is a human donor in good health (CMV status not recorded). Some clones in this sample may be carry-over from other donors' samples. Sequencing input: PBMCs. The rearrangement links TRBV5-4 to TRBJ2-1; TRBD2 might be the D (6 bases). CDR3 residues: CASSRGEYNEQFF. CDR3 DNA sequence: TGTGCCAGCAGCCGCGGGGAGTACAATGAGCAGTTCTTC.